This TCR beta chain was captured by sequencing in a study of cytomegalovirus exposure and HLA in healthy donors. The CDR3 runs 11 residues. The V gene end was trimmed by 3 bases and the J gene end by 13 bases; junction bases not matched to a gene: 3. Germline loops: CDR1 SGHTS, CDR2 YDEGEE. The PCR made use of 60 Vbeta and 13 Jbeta primers. Assay: immunoSEQ multiplex PCR; the TCRdb copy retains only in-frame clones and omits some. Of 85,000 to 100,000 clones in the sample, around 85% were seen once. The sequence came from a girl under 10 years old in good health and CMV-seropositive. Input material: PBMCs. The chain joins TRBV5-8 to TRBJ1-2; TRBD1 aligns across 10 bases. CDR3 amino acids: CASSWDRGITF. The CDR3 region has the DNA TGTGCCAGCAGCTGGGACAGGGGTATCACCTTC.